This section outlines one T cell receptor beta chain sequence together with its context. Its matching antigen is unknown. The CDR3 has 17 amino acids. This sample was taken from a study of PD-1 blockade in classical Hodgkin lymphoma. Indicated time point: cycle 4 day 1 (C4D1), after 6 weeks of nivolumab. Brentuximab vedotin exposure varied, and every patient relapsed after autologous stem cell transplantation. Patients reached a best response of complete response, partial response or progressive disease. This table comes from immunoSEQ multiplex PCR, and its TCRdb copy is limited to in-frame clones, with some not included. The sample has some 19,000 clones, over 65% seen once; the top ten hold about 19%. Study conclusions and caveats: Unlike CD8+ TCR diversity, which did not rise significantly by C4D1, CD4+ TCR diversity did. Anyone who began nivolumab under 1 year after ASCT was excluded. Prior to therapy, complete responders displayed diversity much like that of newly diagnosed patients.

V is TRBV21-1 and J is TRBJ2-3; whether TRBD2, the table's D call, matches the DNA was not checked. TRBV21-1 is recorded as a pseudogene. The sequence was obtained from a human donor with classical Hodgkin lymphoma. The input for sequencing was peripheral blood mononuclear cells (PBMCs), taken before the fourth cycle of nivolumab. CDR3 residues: CASSKVPREGRADTQYF. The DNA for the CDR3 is TGTGCCAGCAGCAAAGTCCCTCGGGAGGGCCGCGCAGATACGCAGTATTTT.